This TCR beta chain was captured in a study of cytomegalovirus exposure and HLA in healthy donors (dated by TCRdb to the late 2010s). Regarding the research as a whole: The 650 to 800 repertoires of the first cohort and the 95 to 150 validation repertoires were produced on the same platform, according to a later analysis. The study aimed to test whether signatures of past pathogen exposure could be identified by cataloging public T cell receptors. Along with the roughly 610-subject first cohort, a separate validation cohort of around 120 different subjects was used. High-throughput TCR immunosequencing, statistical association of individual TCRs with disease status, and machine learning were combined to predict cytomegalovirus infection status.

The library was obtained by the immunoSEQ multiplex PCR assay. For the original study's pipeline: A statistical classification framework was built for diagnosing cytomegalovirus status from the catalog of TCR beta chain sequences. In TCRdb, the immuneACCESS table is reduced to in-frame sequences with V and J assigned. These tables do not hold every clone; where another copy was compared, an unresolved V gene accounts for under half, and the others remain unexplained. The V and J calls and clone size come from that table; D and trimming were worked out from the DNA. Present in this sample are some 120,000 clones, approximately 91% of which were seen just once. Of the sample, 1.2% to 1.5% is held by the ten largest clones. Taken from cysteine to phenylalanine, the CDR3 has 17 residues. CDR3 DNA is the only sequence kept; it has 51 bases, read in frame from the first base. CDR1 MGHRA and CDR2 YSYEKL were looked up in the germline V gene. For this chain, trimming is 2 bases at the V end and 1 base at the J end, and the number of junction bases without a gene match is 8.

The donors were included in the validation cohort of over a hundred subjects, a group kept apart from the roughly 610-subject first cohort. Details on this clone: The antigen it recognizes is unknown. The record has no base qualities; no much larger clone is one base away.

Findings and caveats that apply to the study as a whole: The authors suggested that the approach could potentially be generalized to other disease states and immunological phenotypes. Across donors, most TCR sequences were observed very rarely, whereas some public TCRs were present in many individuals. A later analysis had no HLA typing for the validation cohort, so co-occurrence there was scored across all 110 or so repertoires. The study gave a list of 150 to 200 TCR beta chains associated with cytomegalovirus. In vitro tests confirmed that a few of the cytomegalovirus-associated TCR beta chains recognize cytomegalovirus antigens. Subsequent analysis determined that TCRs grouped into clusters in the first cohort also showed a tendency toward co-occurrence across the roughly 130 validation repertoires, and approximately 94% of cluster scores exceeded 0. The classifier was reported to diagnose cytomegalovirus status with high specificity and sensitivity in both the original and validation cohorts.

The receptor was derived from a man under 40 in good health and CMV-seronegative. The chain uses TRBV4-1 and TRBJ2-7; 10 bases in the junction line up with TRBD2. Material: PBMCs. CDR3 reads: CASSQWLAGASSYEQYF. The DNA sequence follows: TGCGCCAGCAGCCAATGGCTAGCGGGGGCCTCTTCCTACGAGCAGTACTTC.